This entry lists 22 T cell receptor beta chains sequenced from one sample in a study of identifying expanded T cells in peripheral blood. Some clones are missing from TCRdb's copy, which holds only in-frame ones; the method was immunoSEQ multiplex PCR. This sample carries more than 65,000 clones, 70% to 90% of them seen once, and the ten largest clones take 2.8%. Sequenced input: blood. The source of these receptors is a person aged 18-69 years in good health.

V and J are TRBV7-3 and TRBJ2-1, with unresolved D. Germline V gives CDR1 SGHTA, CDR2 FQGTGA. Trimming removed 0 bases at V and 3 bases at J, with 3 bases between. This CDR3 is 13 amino acids long. CDR3 DNA: TGTGCCAGCAGCTTAACAGACTACAATGAGCAGTTCTTC. Residues: CASSLTDYNEQFF.

The rearrangement links TRBV15 to TRBJ2-2; D perhaps matches TRBD1 (5 bases). Germline-derived CDR1 and CDR2 are LNHNV and YYDKDF (reference sequence). Trimming took off 8 bases at V and 0 bases at J, with 10 bases between the two ends. The CDR3 spans 14 residues. The CDR3 spells CATQAGPNTGELFF. The DNA for the CDR3 is TGTGCCACCCAGGCAGGGCCGAACACCGGGGAGCTGTTTTTT.

Here the CDR3 DNA reads TGTGCCAGCAGCTTGTACGGCTCCGATTACGAGCAGTACTTC. Translation: CASSLYGSDYEQYF. The chain couples TRBV5-6 to TRBJ2-7; D is unresolved. The germline CDR1 and CDR2 sequences are SGHDT and YYEEEE. V was trimmed by 1 base and J by 4 bases, leaving 12 bases between them. The CDR3 has 14 residues.

This sequence joins TRBV7-2 and TRBJ2-3; 15 bases are a match to TRBD2. The CDR3 extends over 19 amino acids. The V gene's germline CDR1 is SGHTA and CDR2 FQGNSA. J gave up 2 bases and V 2 bases, and 8 bases lay outside the gene matches. The CDR3 bases are TGTGCCAGCAGCTTAAATCCGGGACTAGCGGGAGGACACACAGATACGCAGTATTTT. It encodes CASSLNPGLAGGHTDTQYF. Complete variable domain (other parts from reference TRBV7-2 and TRBJ2-3): GAGVSQSPSNKVTEKGKDVELRCDPISGHTALYWYRQSLGQGLEFLIYFQGNSAPDKSGLPSDRFSAERTGGSVSTLTIQRTQQEDSAVYLCASSLNPGLAGGHTDTQYFGPGTRLTVL.

This clone has more than one count but fewer than ten. The sample carries other DNA sequences with the same CDR3. The chain couples TRBV5-1 to TRBJ2-2, with D uncertain. Germline V gives CDR1 SGHRS, CDR2 YFSETQ. Trimming stripped 0 bases from V and 6 bases from J, with 3 bases between. The CDR3 has 12 amino acids. CDR3 in amino acids: CASSLVPGELFF. As DNA, the CDR3 is TGCGCCAGCAGCTTGGTGCCCGGGGAGCTGTTTTTT.

The chain is built from TRBV23-1 and TRBJ1-6; D is possibly TRBD1 (6 bases). TRBV23-1 is classed as an ORF, of uncertain function. V shed 4 bases and J shed 0 bases, with 13 bases lying between them. The CDR3 length is 17 residues. The CDR3, as DNA: TGCGCCAGCAGTCTGTGGGGGGCCGGCTCCTATAATTCACCCCTCCACTTT. Residues: CASSLWGAGSYNSPLHF.

The DNA for the CDR3 is TGTGCCATCAAATCCGGGACAGGTGGCTATGGCTACACCTTC. Its translation: CAIKSGTGGYGYTF. The chain is built from TRBV10-3 and TRBJ1-2; 8 bases match TRBD1. The CDR3 sequence is 14 residues long. The junction had 8 bases not matched to a gene; V was cut back by 7 bases and J by 4 bases. Germline CDR1 is ENHRY and CDR2 is SYGVKD.

This chain joins TRBV28 and TRBJ1-1; 7 nucleotides agree with TRBD1. After removal of 2 bases from V and 2 bases from J, the junction contained 5 bases not matched to a gene. From germline, CDR1 is MDHEN and CDR2 SYDVKM. The CDR3 consists of 15 residues. The CDR3 loop is CASSLVDRLNTEAFF. The DNA for the CDR3 is TGTGCCAGCAGTTTAGTGGACAGGCTAAACACTGAAGCTTTCTTT.

This chain uses TRBV7-2 with TRBJ1-3, with D tentatively TRBD1 (6 bases). CDR3 length: 12 amino acids. Germline-derived CDR1 and CDR2 are SGHTA and FQGNSA. V lost 2 bases, J lost 13 bases, and 12 bases lay in between. The chain's CDR3 is CASSLMDSQIYF. CDR3 coding DNA: TGTGCCAGCAGCTTAATGGACAGTCAAATATATTTT.

The rearrangement links TRBV19 to TRBJ1-1; D perhaps matches TRBD1 (6 bases). In germline, CDR1 is LNHDA, CDR2 SQIVND (reference sequence). Trimming shortened V by 10 bases and J by 3 bases, and 21 bases separated the two germline ends. CDR3 length equals 15 residues. The CDR3 coding sequence is TGTGCCACCTACCACAGGGCCGGAGGGGACACTGAAGCTTTCTTT. This sequence encodes CATYHRAGGDTEAFF.

V is TRBV10-3 and J is TRBJ1-1, with D possibly being TRBD1 (5 bases). Germline V gives CDR1 ENHRY, CDR2 SYGVKD. V dropped 2 bases and J dropped 4 bases, with 8 bases sitting between them. The CDR3 covers 13 residues. DNA of the CDR3: TGTGCCATCAGTGAGCAGGGACCCACTGAAGCTTTCTTT. It is translated as CAISEQGPTEAFF.

The rearrangement joins TRBV12-5 to TRBJ1-3, with D possibly being TRBD1 (6 bases). V lost 0 bases and J 0 bases, leaving 15 bases between the germline ends. This CDR3 comprises 18 residues. Germline assignment: CDR1 LGHNT and CDR2 FRNRAP. This CDR3 is CASGLVQGSANSGNTIYF. The DNA for the CDR3 is TGTGCTAGTGGTTTGGTACAGGGCAGTGCCAACTCTGGAAACACCATATATTTT.

Concerning this clone: The sample contains more than one DNA sequence encoding this CDR3. The genes are TRBV9 and TRBJ2-6; D gene unclear. V was pared by 0 bases and J by 4 bases, with 2 bases between. Germline V CDR1 and CDR2: SGDLS, YYNGEE. This CDR3 spans 13 amino acids. CDR3 sequence (DNA): TGTGCCAGCAGCGTAGCCGGGGCCAACGTCCTGACTTTC. Amino acid sequence: CASSVAGANVLTF.

This clone was picked up a small number of times. The rearrangement uses TRBV19 and TRBJ1-2, with a possible D match to TRBD1 (5 bases). V shed 5 bases and J shed 1 base, with 8 bases lying between them. Germline CDR1 is LNHDA and CDR2 is SQIVND (reference sequence). The length of the CDR3 is 13 residues. CDR3 region: CASSQTDNYGYTF. CDR3 nucleotide sequence: TGTGCCAGTAGTCAGACAGATAACTATGGCTACACCTTC.

This clone was seen only a few times. The V call is TRBV18, the J call TRBJ2-2; 8 nucleotides align to TRBD1. The CDR3 is 15 amino acids. Germline loops: CDR1 KGHSH, CDR2 LQKENI. Trimming at V came to 5 bases and at J to 4 bases, leaving 6 bases not matched to a gene. CDR3 bases: TGTGCCAGCTCAAGAGGACAGGGCTTCACCGGGGAGCTGTTTTTT. Residues: CASSRGQGFTGELFF.

The gene calls are TRBV4-1 and TRBJ2-1; 9 bases line up with TRBD2. Germline V gene data show CDR1 as MGHRA and CDR2 as YSYEKL. The ends lost 0 bases at V and 4 bases at J; junction bases unmatched: 4. CDR3 size: 16 residues. The CDR3 bases are TGCGCCAGCAGCCAAGAAGAGACTAGCGGTTACAATGAGCAGTTCTTC. This codes for CASSQEETSGYNEQFF.

The V and J genes are TRBV6-6 and TRBJ1-1, with a tentative D call TRBD1 (5 bases). Trimming shortened V by 7 bases and J by 3 bases, and 15 bases separated the two germline ends. The length of the CDR3 is 14 residues. From germline, CDR1 is MNHNY and CDR2 SVGAGI (reference sequence). In DNA, the CDR3 is TGTGCCAGCATCAGGGCCTCGGGTCACACTGAAGCTTTCTTT. Translation: CASIRASGHTEAFF.

As DNA, the CDR3 is TGTGCCAGCAGCTTAGGAGCGGCTAACTATGGCTACACCTTC. Protein: CASSLGAANYGYTF. The gene calls are TRBV7-8 and TRBJ1-2, with D unclear. Germline CDR1 SGHVS, CDR2 FQNEAQ. The CDR3 covers 14 residues. V lost 1 base and J 0 bases, leaving 6 bases between the germline ends.

J is TRBJ1-1 and V is TRBV11-3; tentatively, D is TRBD1 (5 bases). The V and J ends lost 1 base and 4 bases respectively, with 10 bases between them. The CDR3 consists of 14 residues. Germline-derived CDR1 and CDR2 are SGHNT and YENEEA. This CDR3 is CASSLGGAGTEAFF. The CDR3 DNA sequence: TGTGCCAGCAGCTTAGGAGGGGCCGGCACTGAAGCTTTCTTT.

The chain has TRBV27 and TRBJ1-2, with 7 bases fitting TRBD1. Germline loops: CDR1 MNHEY, CDR2 SMNVEV (reference sequence). V gave up 0 bases and J gave up 8 bases; unmatched junction bases: 12. The CDR3 consists of 16 residues. The CDR3 protein is CASSLSARTGRGGYTF. CDR3 DNA sequence: TGTGCCAGCAGTTTATCCGCTCGGACAGGAAGGGGCGGCTACACCTTC.

V gene TRBV29-1 combines with J gene TRBJ2-2, with 8 bases fitting TRBD1. J was trimmed by 5 bases and V by 5 bases; bases with no gene match: 7. This CDR3 region has 14 residues. The germline gives CDR1 SQVTM, CDR2 ANQGSEA. In nucleotides, the CDR3 is TGCAGCGTTATTAGGACAGGGAGGACCGGGGAGCTGTTTTTT. It encodes CSVIRTGRTGELFF.

This clone was detected a few times. The chain uses TRBV18 and TRBJ2-7; no clear D. CDR3 size: 12 residues. Deletions cut 3 bases from V and 4 bases from J, with 7 bases between. The germline V gene has CDR1 KGHSH and CDR2 LQKENI. DNA of the CDR3: TGTGCCAGCTCACCTGAATCTTACGAGCAGTACTTC. Translation: CASSPESYEQYF. The variable domain in full, completed from reference TRBV18 and TRBJ2-7, reads NAGVMQNPRHLVRRRGQEARLRCSPMKGHSHVYWYRQLPEEGLKFMVYLQKENIIDESGMPKERFSAEFPKEGPSILRIQQVVRGDSAAYFCASSPESYEQYFGPGTRLTVT.